This T cell receptor beta chain is drawn from a study of cytotoxic CD8 clonotypes in ibrutinib-treated CLL. Study conclusions and caveats: Rising at ibrutinib response, clonality subsequently fell back toward baseline at progression. Baseline clonality, above age-matched healthy donor levels, tracked circulating CD8+ T-cell counts.

This CDR3 has 14 amino acids. V was clipped by 1 base and J by 0 bases, with 6 bases between them. Germline V gives CDR1 WNHNN, CDR2 SYGVQD (reference sequence). A remark on this clone: Its antigen is not known.

Libraries were prepared by immunoSEQ multiplex PCR; TCRdb keeps only in-frame clonotypes and omits some of them. The sample includes about 85,000 clones, roughly 77% of them seen just once. This receptor was taken from a human donor with chronic lymphocytic leukemia. The starting material was PBMCs, obtained after 12 months of ibrutinib treatment. The chain couples TRBV10-1 to TRBJ2-5, with D hard to call. The CDR3: CASSELAHQETQYF. The CDR3, as DNA: TGCGCCAGCAGTGAGTTGGCCCACCAAGAGACCCAGTACTTC.